This T cell receptor beta chain derives from a study of blood T cell repertoires in COVID-19. The CDR3 runs 12 residues. V was clipped by 7 bases and J by 6 bases, with 9 bases between them. Germline lookup yields CDR1 MNHEY and CDR2 SVGAGI. The repertoire was sequenced with immunoSEQ multiplex PCR; TCRdb's copy has only in-frame clones and lacks some. Of roughly 230,000 clones listed, around four fifths are singletons. Sequenced: peripheral blood. This clonotype was obtained from a man aged 45-65 years with acute or convalescent COVID-19. The genes are TRBV6-5 and TRBJ2-2, with D possibly being TRBD2 (6 bases). CDR3 sequence (DNA): TGTGCCAGCACGCGGGGTCCCGGGGAGCTGTTTTTT. Its translation is CASTRGPGELFF.